This entry describes one TCR beta chain. The CDR3 contains 12 residues. V lost 6 bases and J 0 bases, leaving 3 bases between the germline ends. In germline, CDR1 is MNHNS, CDR2 SASEGT. TCR sequencing used cDNA made by reverse transcription of extracted RNA. Sequenced by immunoSEQ multiplex PCR; TCRdb stores in-frame clones only, minus some. The sample carries 170,000 or so clones, roughly 59% recorded once. This entry comes from a study of CD8+ T cells in alopecia areata. This clonotype originated in a human donor with alopecia areata. The chain couples TRBV6-1 to TRBJ1-5; D is unclear. Sequenced here: CD4+ T cells sorted from blood, sampled at week 0. DNA of the CDR3: TGTGCCAGCAGAGATAGCAATCAGCCCCAGCATTTT. It codes for CASRDSNQPQHF.